What follows are 25 T cell receptor beta chains derived from one specimen sequenced in a study of cytomegalovirus exposure and HLA in healthy donors. This table comes from immunoSEQ multiplex PCR, and its TCRdb copy is limited to in-frame clones, with some not included. The sample has around 93,000 clones, roughly 85% seen once. The sequenced sample was PBMCs. The receptors shown here come from a man aged 18 to 29 in good health and CMV-seropositive.

The chain links TRBV14 to TRBJ2-5, with 11 positions matching TRBD2. CDR1 SGHDN and CDR2 FVKESK come from the germline V gene. The CDR3 spans 19 residues. Unmatched junction bases numbered 19, after V lost 5 bases and J lost 5 bases. The CDR3 DNA reads as TGTGCCAGCAGCAACGACGAAACTAGGCTGGGACTAGCGGCGGAGACCCAGTACTTC. Protein sequence: CASSNDETRLGLAAETQYF.

V and J are TRBV6-1 and TRBJ2-1, with 7 bases fitting TRBD1. Germline V gene lookup returns CDR1 MNHNS and CDR2 SASEGT. The CDR3 covers 13 residues. V lost 5 bases, J lost 6 bases, and 4 bases stayed unmatched. CDR3 coding DNA: TGTGCCAGCAGTCCCGGGACAGTCAATGAGCAGTTCTTC. Its translation is CASSPGTVNEQFF.

A remark on this clone: At one boundary the junction diverges from the germline segment, which might be a read error. The rearrangement links TRBV28 to TRBJ2-5; 8 bases are a match to TRBD1. Germline CDR1 is MDHEN and CDR2 is SYDVKM. The CDR3 extends over 14 amino acids. CDR3 in amino acids: CASRSGQGGEAQYF. CDR3 sequence (DNA): TGTGCCAGCAGATCCGGACAGGGAGGAGAGGCCCAGTACTTC.

The V and J genes are TRBV4-1 and TRBJ2-3, with 13 positions matching TRBD2. Germline trimming cut 2 bases from V and 1 base from J; bases unmatched to any gene: 0. This CDR3 region has 16 residues. Germline-derived CDR1 and CDR2 are MGHRA and YSYEKL. The CDR3 sequence: CASSQTSGRGTDTQYF. In nucleotides, the CDR3 is TGCGCCAGCAGCCAAACTAGCGGGAGGGGCACAGATACGCAGTATTTT.

The gene calls are TRBV19 and TRBJ1-3; no definite D call. The V and J ends lost 6 bases and 2 bases respectively, with 11 bases between them. CDR1 is LNHDA and CDR2 is SQIVND in the germline V gene (reference sequence). The CDR3 consists of 14 residues. CDR3 region: CASRDAGAGNTIYF. CDR3 DNA: TGTGCCAGTAGGGACGCGGGAGCTGGAAACACCATATATTTT.

The genes are TRBV5-1 and TRBJ2-7; tentative D call: TRBD2 (5 bases). V lost 2 bases, J lost 3 bases, and 9 bases lay in between. The CDR3 totals 13 residues. Germline lookup yields CDR1 SGHRS and CDR2 YFSETQ. The CDR3 sequence: CASSFSRDYEQYF. CDR3 bases: TGCGCCAGCAGCTTCTCGAGGGACTACGAGCAGTACTTC.

The sample holds a few counts of this clone. The gene calls are TRBV28 and TRBJ2-3; D possibly corresponds to TRBD2 (6 bases). Germline V gene sequence: CDR1 MDHEN, CDR2 SYDVKM. V was cut by 5 bases and J by 5 bases, with 23 bases left in between. The CDR3 loop spans 17 amino acids. The CDR3 DNA is TGTGCCAGCAGTCAACGAGGTGCCGGGAGCTTTGGAGATACGCAGTATTTT. Translation gives CASSQRGAGSFGDTQYF.

The chain is built from TRBV7-9 and TRBJ1-2; the match to TRBD1 covers 11 bases. The germline gives CDR1 SEHNR, CDR2 FQNEAQ (reference sequence). The CDR3 runs to 16 residues. J gave up 8 bases and V 1 base, and 9 bases lay outside the gene matches. The DNA of the CDR3 is TGTGCCAGCAGCTTAGGGACAGGGGGCGACGGGGGAGGCTACACCTTC. This gives the protein CASSLGTGGDGGGYTF.

V usage is TRBV10-1 and J usage is TRBJ2-7; 9 bases line up with TRBD2. Germline V gene sequence: CDR1 WNHNN, CDR2 SYGVQD (reference sequence). J gave up 4 bases and V 8 bases, and 6 bases lay outside the gene matches. The CDR3 is 13 amino acids. The CDR3 nucleotides read TGCGCCAGCTCGGGAGGACTAGCGTACGAGCAGTACTTC. It translates to CASSGGLAYEQYF.

The rearrangement uses TRBV6-1 and TRBJ1-1; weak D call: TRBD1 (6 bases). Germline CDR1 reads MNHNS; CDR2 reads SASEGT. With 7 bases removed from V and 0 bases from J, the gap between germline ends came to 12 bases. This CDR3 region has 14 residues. The CDR3 DNA reads as TGTGCCAGCAACCGGGACAATATGAACACTGAAGCTTTCTTT. Its translation: CASNRDNMNTEAFF.

The rearrangement links TRBV5-1 to TRBJ2-2; the match to TRBD1 covers 9 bases. Germline CDR1 reads SGHRS; CDR2 reads YFSETQ. This CDR3 comprises 15 residues. V was clipped by 4 bases and J by 3 bases; unmatched bases: 4. CDR3 nucleotides: TGCGCCAGCAGCAAACAGGGGGCGGACACCGGGGAGCTGTTTTTT. Encoded protein: CASSKQGADTGELFF.

This clone occurred once. The V gene is TRBV5-6, the J gene TRBJ1-3; D ambiguous. V was pared by 1 base and J by 4 bases, with 9 bases between. Per the germline V gene, CDR1 is SGHDT and CDR2 is YYEEEE. The CDR3 contains 14 residues. CDR3 coding DNA: TGTGCCAGCAGCTTGACAGCCCGCGGAAACACCATATATTTT. Translated, it gives CASSLTARGNTIYF.

A single count supports this clone. In DNA form, the CDR3 reads TGTGCCAGCAGCTTAGTGGGGACAGGGGGCAATAACTATGGCTACACCTTC. Protein product: CASSLVGTGGNNYGYTF. The rearrangement uses TRBV7-9 and TRBJ1-2; TRBD1 matches at 12 bases. The J segment lost 1 base and the V segment lost 1 base, leaving 4 bases of the junction unmatched. Germline CDR1 and CDR2: SEHNR and FQNEAQ (reference sequence). There are 17 residues in the CDR3.

The V gene is TRBV6-5, the J gene TRBJ1-4; 9 bases are a match to TRBD1. The junction had 9 bases not matched to a gene; V was cut back by 5 bases and J by 8 bases. CDR1 is MNHEY and CDR2 is SVGAGI in the germline V gene. The CDR3 length is 15 residues. The CDR3 DNA reads as TGTGCCAGCAGTCCGACCGGGACAGGGATCGAAAAACTGTTTTTT. Translated, it gives CASSPTGTGIEKLFF.

The V gene is TRBV4-1, the J gene TRBJ2-7; 12 bases line up with TRBD2. Losses at the gene ends were 1 base for V and 4 bases for J; bases not matched to a gene: 5. The V gene's germline CDR1 is MGHRA and CDR2 YSYEKL. The CDR3 covers 16 residues. Here the CDR3 reads CASSQVGLAGTYEQYF. The CDR3 nucleotides are TGCGCCAGCAGCCAAGTCGGACTAGCGGGAACTTACGAGCAGTACTTC.

CDR3 sequence: CASSRGQGGDTQYF. DNA for the CDR3: TGTGCCAGCAGCCGGGGACAGGGGGGAGATACGCAGTATTTT. The genes are TRBV5-6 and TRBJ2-3; 11 bases agree with TRBD1. This CDR3 region has 14 residues. Trimming cost V 4 bases and J 5 bases; bases outside gene matches: 3. Germline assignment: CDR1 SGHDT and CDR2 YYEEEE.

The chain recombines TRBV6-6 with TRBJ2-1; a possible D gene is TRBD1 (6 bases). The CDR3 contains 15 residues. Per the germline V gene, CDR1 is MNHNY and CDR2 is SVGAGI (reference sequence). V was cut by 8 bases and J by 2 bases, with 16 bases left in between. CDR3 loop: CASGPGTSTYNEQFF. Here the CDR3 DNA reads TGTGCCAGCGGCCCCGGGACAAGCACCTACAATGAGCAGTTCTTC.

This CDR3 reads CAWTNTGRQPSYEQYV. The CDR3 nucleotides are TGTGCCTGGACCAATACCGGGAGACAGCCCTCCTACGAGCAGTACGTC. The chain couples TRBV30 to TRBJ2-7; D possibly corresponds to TRBD2 (6 bases). The CDR3 is 16 amino acids. Trimming removed 4 bases from V and 0 bases from J, with 19 bases in between. Germline CDR1 and CDR2: GTSNPN and SVGIG (reference sequence).

This chain connects TRBV6-1 to TRBJ2-2; D unresolved. V lost 6 bases and J 6 bases, leaving 8 bases between the germline ends. CDR1 MNHNS and CDR2 SASEGT come from the germline V gene. The length of the CDR3 is 12 residues. The CDR3 sequence is CASSPGSGELFF. For the CDR3, the DNA is TGTGCCAGCAGCCCAGGATCCGGGGAGCTGTTTTTT.

Points on this clone: Other DNA sequences in the sample encode the same CDR3. The chain links TRBV5-4 to TRBJ2-2; D not resolved. The germline V gene has CDR1 SGHNT and CDR2 YYREEE (reference sequence). Trimming removed 1 base at V and 1 base at J, with 5 bases between. The CDR3 extends over 14 amino acids. Here the CDR3 reads CASSLRGNTGELFF. The CDR3 DNA reads as TGTGCCAGCAGCTTGAGAGGGAACACCGGGGAGCTGTTTTTT.

CDR3 amino acids: CASSLQTGTNYGYTF. Written as DNA, the CDR3 is TGTGCCAGCAGCCTTCAGACAGGGACGAACTATGGCTACACCTTC. The rearrangement joins TRBV5-6 to TRBJ1-2; 7 nucleotides match TRBD1. The junction had 8 bases not matched to a gene; V was cut back by 4 bases and J by 2 bases. The CDR3 sequence is 15 residues long. CDR1 and CDR2 from the germline V gene are SGHDT and YYEEEE.

The chain carries TRBV29-1 and TRBJ1-4; D might be TRBD1 (5 bases). From germline, CDR1 is SQVTM and CDR2 ANQGSEA. V shed 3 bases and J shed 7 bases, with 12 bases lying between them. This CDR3 comprises 13 residues. This CDR3 reads CSVEGRAGEKLFF. The CDR3, as DNA: TGCAGCGTTGAGGGCAGGGCCGGTGAAAAACTGTTTTTT.

The chain joins TRBV2 to TRBJ2-1, with TRBD2 as a possible D gene (6 bases). V lost 8 bases and J lost 7, with 18 bases in between. There are 14 residues in the CDR3. Germline loops: CDR1 SNHLY, CDR2 FYNNEI. The CDR3 DNA reads as TGTGCCAGCCATCTAAGACTAGGGGTGAATGAGCAGTTCTTC. This translates into CASHLRLGVNEQFF. The entire variable domain, with the rest obtained from reference TRBV2 and TRBJ2-1, is as follows: EPEVTQTPSHQVTQMGQEVILRCVPISNHLYFYWYRQILGQKVEFLVSFYNNEISEKSEIFDDQFSVERPDGSNFTLKIRSTKLEDSAMYFCASHLRLGVNEQFFGPGTRLTVL.

The V gene is TRBV4-2, the J gene TRBJ2-6; D is perhaps TRBD1 (6 bases). The CDR3 runs 16 residues. The ends were cut back, 2 bases at V and 1 base at J, with 9 bases in the middle. Germline CDR1 and CDR2: LGHNA and YNFKEQ. The CDR3 sequence: CASSQKTGSGANVLTF. CDR3 DNA: TGTGCCAGCAGCCAAAAGACAGGATCTGGGGCCAACGTCCTGACTTTC.

The chain has TRBV2 and TRBJ1-1; 7 nucleotides agree with TRBD1. After removal of 3 bases from V and 7 bases from J, the junction contained 8 bases not matched to a gene. The germline V gene encodes CDR1 SNHLY and CDR2 FYNNEI. CDR3 length: 14 residues. This CDR3 reads CASSDRQGGNEAFF. The CDR3 DNA follows: TGTGCCAGCAGTGATCGACAGGGTGGGAATGAAGCTTTCTTT.